Included here is one T cell receptor (beta chain) sequence, with context. The data stem from a study of T cells in Graves' hyperthyroidism and ophthalmopathy. The source material, RNA transcripts, was used to amplify TCR beta CDR3 regions. Researchers ran a first-round RT-PCR on the TCR CDR3 using the HTBI primer set. One entry per CDR3 protein results from TCRdb running MiXCR on the multiplex PCR reads. Of about 640,000 distinct CDR3 sequences listed, about 20% were seen once; the top ten hold about 34%. The CDR3 runs 13 residues. CDR1 is LNHDA and CDR2 is SQIVND in the germline V gene (reference sequence). Trimming stripped 8 bases from V and 5 bases from J, with 13 bases between.

The sequence was collected from a man younger than 40 with Graves' ophthalmopathy. The rearrangement links TRBV19 to TRBJ1-5; no definite D call. Sequences were obtained from blood. The CDR3 loop is CASYGPGDQPQHF. The DNA for the CDR3 is TGTGCCAGTTATGGACCCGGAGATCAGCCCCAGCATTTT.